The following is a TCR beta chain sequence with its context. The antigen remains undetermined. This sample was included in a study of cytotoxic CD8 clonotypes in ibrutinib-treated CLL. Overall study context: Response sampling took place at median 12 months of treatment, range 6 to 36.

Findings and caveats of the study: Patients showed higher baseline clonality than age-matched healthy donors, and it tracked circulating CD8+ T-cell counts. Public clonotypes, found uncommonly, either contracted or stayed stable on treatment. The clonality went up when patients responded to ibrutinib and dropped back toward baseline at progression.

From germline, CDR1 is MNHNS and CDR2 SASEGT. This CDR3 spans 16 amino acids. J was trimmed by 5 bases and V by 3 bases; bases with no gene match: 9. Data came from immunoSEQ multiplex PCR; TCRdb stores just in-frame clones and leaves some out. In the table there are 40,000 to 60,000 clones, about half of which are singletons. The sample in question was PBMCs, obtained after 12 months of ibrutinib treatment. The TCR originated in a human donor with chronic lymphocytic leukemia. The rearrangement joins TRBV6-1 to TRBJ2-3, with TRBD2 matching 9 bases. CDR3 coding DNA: TGTGCCAGCAGTGACGAGGTAGCGGGGGTGGGAGATACGCAGTATTTT. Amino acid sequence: CASSDEVAGVGDTQYF.